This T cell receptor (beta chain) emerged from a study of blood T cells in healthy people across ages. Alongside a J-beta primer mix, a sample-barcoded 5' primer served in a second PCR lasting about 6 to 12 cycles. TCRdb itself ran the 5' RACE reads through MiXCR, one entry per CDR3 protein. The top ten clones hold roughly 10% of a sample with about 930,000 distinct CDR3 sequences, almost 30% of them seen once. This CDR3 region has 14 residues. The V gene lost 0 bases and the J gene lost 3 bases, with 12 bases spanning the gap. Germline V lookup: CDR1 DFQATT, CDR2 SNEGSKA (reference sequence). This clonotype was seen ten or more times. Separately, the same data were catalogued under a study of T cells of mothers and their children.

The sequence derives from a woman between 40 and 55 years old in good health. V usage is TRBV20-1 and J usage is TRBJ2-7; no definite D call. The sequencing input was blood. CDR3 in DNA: TGCAGTGCTAGAGATCCGATATTTAACTACGAGCAGTACTTC. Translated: CSARDPIFNYEQYF.